The T cell receptor beta chain described here comes from a study of blood T cell repertoires in COVID-19. Study background: Samples came from the United States, Italy and Spain, spanning acute and convalescent COVID-19. PBMCs, B-cell-depleted T cells, or T cells provided the cDNA or gDNA that made up the material.

As handled by the study authors: Cell counts per sample came from amplifying reference gene primers. Sequencing used immunoSEQ multiplex PCR; TCRdb keeps in-frame clones, though not all of them. Clone size and V and J calls were adopted from that table, with D and trimming inferred from the DNA. This table has some 300,000 clones, around nine tenths appearing once. V was cut by 4 bases and J by 3 bases, with 14 bases left in between. The germline CDR1 and CDR2 sequences are KGHSH and LQKENI. This CDR3 is 15 amino acids long. This sequence joins TRBV18 and TRBJ2-3; TRBD2 might be the D (5 bases). The source is a man between 65 and 80 years old with acute or convalescent COVID-19. Source material: peripheral blood. The CDR3 DNA follows: TGTGCCAGCTCACTTAATGGAGGTTGGACAGATACGCAGTATTTT. Translated, it gives CASSLNGGWTDTQYF.